Presented here are 10 T cell receptor beta chains from one specimen sequenced in a study of CD8+ T cells in alopecia areata. Treatment of the sample: oral pan-JAK inhibitor, 5-10 mg twice daily. cDNA prepared by RNA extraction and subsequent reverse transcription served as the template for sequencing. TCRdb keeps only in-frame clones here, not all; method: immunoSEQ multiplex PCR. In the table there are over 150,000 clones, around 60% of which are singletons. The specimen was CD8+ T cells sorted from blood, collected at week 24, from a patient treated with tofacitinib. The source is a human donor with alopecia areata.

The sample holds one count of this clone. The chain uses TRBV30 and TRBJ1-4; the D gene is possibly TRBD1 (5 bases). V was shortened by 5 bases and J by 8 bases, with 18 bases between the two germline ends. Germline V CDR1 and CDR2: GTSNPN, SVGIG (reference sequence). This CDR3 region has 14 residues. The CDR3 DNA reads TGTGCCTGGGGGAGGGGCAGTTATCAGGAAAAACTGTTTTTT. It codes for CAWGRGSYQEKLFF.

This clone was detected only a few times. CDR3 residues: CASSLTTYNEQFF. DNA for the CDR3: TGCGCCAGCAGCTTGACTACTTACAATGAGCAGTTCTTC. This rearrangement joins TRBV5-1 to TRBJ2-1; D gene unclear. The CDR3 runs to 13 residues. The germline V and J ends were trimmed by 1 base and 4 bases, with 6 bases remaining between them. Germline V CDR1 and CDR2: SGHRS, YFSETQ. Full variable domain (rest looked up from reference TRBV5-1 and TRBJ2-1): KAGVTQTPRYLIKTRGQQVTLSCSPISGHRSVSWYQQTPGQGLQFLFEYFSETQRNKGNFPGRFSGRQFSNSRSEMNVSTLELGDSALYLCASSLTTYNEQFFGPGTRLTVL.

The rearrangement uses TRBV27 and TRBJ1-1, with D possibly matching TRBD1 (5 bases). Germline loops: CDR1 MNHEY, CDR2 SMNVEV (reference sequence). V was pared by 6 bases and J by 10 bases, with 15 bases between. The CDR3 length is 12 residues. Written as DNA, the CDR3 is TGTGCCAGCAGAGACTTCGGGGGTGGAGCTTTCTTT. Its translation is CASRDFGGGAFF.

The chain employs TRBV29-1 and TRBJ2-1; D is undetermined. The CDR3 is 12 residues long. Germline V gene data show CDR1 as SQVTM and CDR2 as ANQGSEA. The ends were cut back, 3 bases at V and 4 bases at J, with 7 bases in the middle. CDR3 sequence: CSVDTGYNEQFF. The CDR3 DNA reads TGCAGCGTTGATACCGGTTACAATGAGCAGTTCTTC.

As DNA, the CDR3 is TGCGCCAGCAGCTGGGGCGGGAGCGACAATGAGCAGTTCTTC. Translated: CASSWGGSDNEQFF. V usage is TRBV5-1 and J usage is TRBJ2-1; 7 nucleotides line up with TRBD2. CDR1 and CDR2 from the germline V gene are SGHRS and YFSETQ. The V segment lost 3 bases and the J segment 5 bases; nucleotides outside the gene matches: 5. There are 14 residues in the CDR3.

The CDR3 loop is CAWSVSGPETQYF. DNA for the CDR3: TGTGCCTGGAGTGTATCAGGGCCAGAGACCCAGTACTTC. The chain employs TRBV30 and TRBJ2-5; weak D call: TRBD1 (5 bases). Trimming pared 0 bases from V and 4 bases from J, leaving 9 bases between. CDR1 is GTSNPN, CDR2 SVGIG, per germline (reference sequence). This CDR3 is built from 13 residues.

This clone has just a few counts. J is TRBJ2-3 and V is TRBV11-2; no clear D. The CDR3 covers 13 residues. Trimming left V 5 bases short and J 4 bases short, with 10 bases between. The germline V gene encodes CDR1 SGHAT and CDR2 FQNNGV. CDR3 nucleotides: TGTGCCAGCAGCCCCGTGTGGCCAGATACGCAGTATTTT. Amino acids: CASSPVWPDTQYF. The variable domain in full, with the rest retrieved from reference TRBV11-2 and TRBJ2-3, is EAGVAQSPRYKIIEKRQSVAFWCNPISGHATLYWYQQILGQGPKLLIQFQNNGVVDDSQLPKDRFSAERLKGVDSTLKIQPAKLEDSAVYLCASSPVWPDTQYFGPGTRLTVL.

This clone was seen a single time. The chain has TRBV4-2 and TRBJ1-4; D is possibly TRBD1 (5 bases). Germline CDR1 is LGHNA and CDR2 is YNFKEQ. The CDR3 runs 12 residues. The V end was cut by 2 bases, the J end by 12 bases, with 10 bases between. The CDR3: CASSQMRGELFF. In DNA form, the CDR3 reads TGTGCCAGCAGCCAAATGAGGGGCGAACTGTTTTTT.

The sample holds a few counts of this clone. The V and J genes are TRBV9 and TRBJ2-6, with no clear D. Looked up from germline, CDR1 is SGDLS and CDR2 is YYNGEE. The germline V and J ends were trimmed by 5 bases and 0 bases, with 6 bases remaining between them. The CDR3 sequence is 14 residues long. As DNA, the CDR3 is TGTGCCAGCAGTCATGTCTCTGGGGCCAACGTCCTGACTTTC. Translated, it gives CASSHVSGANVLTF.

The chain has TRBV4-2 and TRBJ1-1; the D gene is possibly TRBD1 (5 bases). Trimming took 2 bases from V and 2 from J, leaving 9 bases between them. Germline values: CDR1 LGHNA, CDR2 YNFKEQ. This CDR3 is 14 amino acids long. The CDR3: CASSQFTGNTEAFF. CDR3 coding DNA: TGTGCCAGCAGCCAATTTACAGGAAACACTGAAGCTTTCTTT.